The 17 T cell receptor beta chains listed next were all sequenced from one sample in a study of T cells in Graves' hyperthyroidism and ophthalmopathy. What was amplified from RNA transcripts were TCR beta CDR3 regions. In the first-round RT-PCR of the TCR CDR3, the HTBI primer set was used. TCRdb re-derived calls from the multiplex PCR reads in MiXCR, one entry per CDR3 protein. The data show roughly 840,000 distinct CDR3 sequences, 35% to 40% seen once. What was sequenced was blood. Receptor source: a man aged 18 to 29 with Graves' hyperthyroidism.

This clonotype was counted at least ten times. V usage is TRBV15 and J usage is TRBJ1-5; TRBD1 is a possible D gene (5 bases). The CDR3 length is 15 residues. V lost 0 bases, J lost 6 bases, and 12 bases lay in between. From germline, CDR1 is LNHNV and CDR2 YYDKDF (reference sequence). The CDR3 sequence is CATSRDLGVGQPQHF. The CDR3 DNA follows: TGTGCCACCAGCAGAGATCTAGGGGTCGGTCAGCCCCAGCATTTT.

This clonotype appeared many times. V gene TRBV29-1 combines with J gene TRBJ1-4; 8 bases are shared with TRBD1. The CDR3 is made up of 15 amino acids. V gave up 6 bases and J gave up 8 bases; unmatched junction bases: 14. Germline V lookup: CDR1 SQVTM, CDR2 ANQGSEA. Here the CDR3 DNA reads TGCAGCGTAATACCCGTCGGACAGGGTGAAGAAAAACTGTTTTTT. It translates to CSVIPVGQGEEKLFF.

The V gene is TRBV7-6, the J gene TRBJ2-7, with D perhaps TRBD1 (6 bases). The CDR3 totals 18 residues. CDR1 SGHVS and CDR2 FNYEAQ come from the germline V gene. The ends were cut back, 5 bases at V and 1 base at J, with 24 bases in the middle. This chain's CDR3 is CASSAGYSPGHPSYEQYF. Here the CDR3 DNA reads TGTGCCAGCAGCGCCGGGTATTCCCCGGGACACCCGTCCTACGAGCAGTACTTC.

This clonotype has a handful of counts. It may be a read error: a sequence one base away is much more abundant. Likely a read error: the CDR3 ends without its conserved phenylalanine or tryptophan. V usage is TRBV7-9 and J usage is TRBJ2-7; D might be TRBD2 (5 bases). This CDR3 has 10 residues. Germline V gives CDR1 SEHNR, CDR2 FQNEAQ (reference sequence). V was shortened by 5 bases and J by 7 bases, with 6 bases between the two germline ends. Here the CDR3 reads CASSPGEQYL. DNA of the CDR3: TGTGCCAGCAGCCCGGGGGAGCAGTACCTC.

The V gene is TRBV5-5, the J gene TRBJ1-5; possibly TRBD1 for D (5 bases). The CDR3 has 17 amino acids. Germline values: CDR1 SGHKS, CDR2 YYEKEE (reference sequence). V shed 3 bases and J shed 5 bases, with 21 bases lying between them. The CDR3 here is CASSYRTGNRADQPQHF. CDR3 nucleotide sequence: TGTGCCAGCAGCTACAGGACGGGAAACCGCGCCGATCAGCCCCAGCATTTT. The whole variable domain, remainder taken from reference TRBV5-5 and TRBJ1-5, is DAGVTQSPTHLIKTRGQQVTLRCSPISGHKSVSWYQQVLGQGPQFIFQYYEKEERGRGNFPDRFSARQFPNYSSELNVNALLLGDSALYLCASSYRTGNRADQPQHFGDGTRLSIL.

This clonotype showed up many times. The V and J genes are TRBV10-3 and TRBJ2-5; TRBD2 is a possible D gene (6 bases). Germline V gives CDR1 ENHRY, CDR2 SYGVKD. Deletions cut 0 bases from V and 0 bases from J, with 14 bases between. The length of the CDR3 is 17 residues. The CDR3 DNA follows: TGTGCCATCAGTGAGTCGATGGGGGGAGTGAACCAAGAGACCCAGTACTTC. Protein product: CAISESMGGVNQETQYF.

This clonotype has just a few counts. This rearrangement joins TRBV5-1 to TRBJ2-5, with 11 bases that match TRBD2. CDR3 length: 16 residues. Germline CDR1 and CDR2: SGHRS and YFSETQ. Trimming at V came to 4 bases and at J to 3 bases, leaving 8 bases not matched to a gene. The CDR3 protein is CASSATSGRREETQYF. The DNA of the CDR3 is TGCGCCAGCAGCGCTACTAGCGGGAGAAGGGAAGAGACCCAGTACTTC.

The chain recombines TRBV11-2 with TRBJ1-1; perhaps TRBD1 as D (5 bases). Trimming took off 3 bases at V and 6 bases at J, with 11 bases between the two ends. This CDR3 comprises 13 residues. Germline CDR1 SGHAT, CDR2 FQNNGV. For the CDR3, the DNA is TGTGCCAGCAGCTTCAAGGGGTCGGCTGAAGCTTTCTTT. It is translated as CASSFKGSAEAFF.

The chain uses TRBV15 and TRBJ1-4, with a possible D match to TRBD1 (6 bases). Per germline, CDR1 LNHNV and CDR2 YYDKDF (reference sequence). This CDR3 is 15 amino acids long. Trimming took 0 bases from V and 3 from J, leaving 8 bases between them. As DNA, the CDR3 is TGTGCCACCAGCAGAGACTCAGGGGCTAATGAAAAACTGTTTTTT. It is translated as CATSRDSGANEKLFF.

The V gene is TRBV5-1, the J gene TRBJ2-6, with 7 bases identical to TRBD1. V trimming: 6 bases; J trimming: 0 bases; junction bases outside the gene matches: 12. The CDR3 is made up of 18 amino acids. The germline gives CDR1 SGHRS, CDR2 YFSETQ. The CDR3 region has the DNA TGCGCCAGCAAGCCCTGGGACAGCTACTCCTCTGGGGCCAACGTCCTGACTTTC. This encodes CASKPWDSYSSGANVLTF.

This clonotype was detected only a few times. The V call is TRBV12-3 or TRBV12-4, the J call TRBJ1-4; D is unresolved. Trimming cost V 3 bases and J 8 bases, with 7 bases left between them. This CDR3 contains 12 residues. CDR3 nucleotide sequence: TGTGCCAGCAGTTTCGGGGAGGAAAAACTGTTTTTT. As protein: CASSFGEEKLFF.

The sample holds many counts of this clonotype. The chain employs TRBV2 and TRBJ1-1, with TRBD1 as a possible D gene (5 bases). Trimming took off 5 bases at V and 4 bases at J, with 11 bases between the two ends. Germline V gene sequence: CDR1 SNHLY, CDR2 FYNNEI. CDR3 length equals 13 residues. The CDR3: CASSTREGTEAFF. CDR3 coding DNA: TGTGCCAGCAGTACCAGGGAAGGCACTGAAGCTTTCTTT.

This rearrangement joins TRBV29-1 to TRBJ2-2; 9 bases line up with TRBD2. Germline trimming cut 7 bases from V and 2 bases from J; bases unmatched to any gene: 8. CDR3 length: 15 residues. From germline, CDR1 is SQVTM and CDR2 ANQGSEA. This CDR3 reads CSGRGLASNTGELFF. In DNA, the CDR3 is TGCAGCGGTCGTGGACTAGCGAGCAACACCGGGGAGCTGTTTTTT.

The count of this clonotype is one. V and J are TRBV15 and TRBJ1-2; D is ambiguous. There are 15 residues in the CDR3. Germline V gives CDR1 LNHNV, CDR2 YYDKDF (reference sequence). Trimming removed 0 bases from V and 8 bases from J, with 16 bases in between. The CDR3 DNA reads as TGTGCCACCAGCAGAGATCTGGGTGTCGGAGGGGGCTACACCTTC. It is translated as CATSRDLGVGGGYTF.

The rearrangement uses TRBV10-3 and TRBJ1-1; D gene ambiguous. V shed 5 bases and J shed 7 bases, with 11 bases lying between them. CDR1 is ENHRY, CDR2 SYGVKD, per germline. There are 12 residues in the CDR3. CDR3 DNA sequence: TGTGCCATCAGTTTCAAAGGGCATGAAGCTTTCTTT. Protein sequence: CAISFKGHEAFF.

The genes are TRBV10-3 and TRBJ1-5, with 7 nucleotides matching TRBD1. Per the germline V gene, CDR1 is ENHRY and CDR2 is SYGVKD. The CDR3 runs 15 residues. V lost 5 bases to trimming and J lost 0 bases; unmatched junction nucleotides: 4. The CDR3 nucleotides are TGTGCCATCAGTACAACAGGGGATAGCAATCAGCCCCAGCATTTT. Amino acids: CAISTTGDSNQPQHF.

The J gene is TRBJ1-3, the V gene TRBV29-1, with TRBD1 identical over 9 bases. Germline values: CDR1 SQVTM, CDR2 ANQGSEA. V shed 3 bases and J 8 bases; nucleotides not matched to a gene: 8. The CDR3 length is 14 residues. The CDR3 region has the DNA TGCAGCGTTGATGGGGAGGACAGGGGTGACACCATATATTTT. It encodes CSVDGEDRGDTIYF.